Listed below are T cell receptor beta chains from one sample, sequenced in a study of blood T cell repertoires in COVID-19. Assay used: immunoSEQ multiplex PCR; TCRdb lists only in-frame clones, some missing. Counted here are about 25,000 clones, roughly nine tenths occurring once; the ten biggest clones make up approximately 9.9%. Sequences were obtained from peripheral blood. Every receptor here comes from a man aged 70 or older with acute or convalescent COVID-19. CDR3s include the opening cysteine and the closing phenylalanine or tryptophan. A D gene is named only where the DNA matches it firmly. Size values are once, few and many counts, or a class for expanded clones, and some rows have none.

>-|TRBV6-5|TRBD2|TRBJ2-2
TGTGCCAGCGATAGGCTAGCGGGCACCGGGGAGCTGTTTTTT
CASDRLAGTGELFF
>-|TRBV3-1/TRBV3-2|-|TRBJ1-6
TGTGCCAGCAGCCGAACGGACAGTAATAATTCACCCCTCCACTTT
CASSRTDSNNSPLHF
>-|TRBV24-1|-|TRBJ1-2
TGTGCCACCAGTGATTCCATTAACTATGGCTACACCTTC
CATSDSINYGYTF
>-|TRBV7-9|TRBD2|TRBJ2-3
TGTGCCAGCAGCCATTCCCGACTAGCTAGCACAGATACGCAGTATTTT
CASSHSRLASTDTQYF
>-|TRBV6-5|-|TRBJ1-5
TGTGCCAGCAGTTACGGTCCGGGGATTCAGCCCCAGCATTTT
CASSYGPGIQPQHF
>-|TRBV30|-|TRBJ1-1
TGTGCCTGGAGTGTATCCTGGGGCTCTCGCGGCGACACTGAAGCTTTCTTT
CAWSVSWGSRGDTEAFF
>once|TRBV19|TRBD1|TRBJ2-3
TGTGCCAGTAGTAGGGGGGACAGGGGGCAGGCAGATACGCAGTATTTT
CASSRGDRGQADTQYF
>-|TRBV7-9|-|TRBJ2-4
TGTGCCAGCAGCTTGTCAGGGGCGAGGGCCAAAAACATTCAGTACTTC
CASSLSGARAKNIQYF
>-|TRBV18|-|TRBJ2-5
TGTGCCAGCTCACCTGGCGGGGGCTCAGAGACCCAGTACTTC
CASSPGGGSETQYF
>-|TRBV2|TRBD1|TRBJ1-2
TGTGCCAGCAGTGAGGAAGACAGGGGGCTCCTCAACTATGGCTACACCTTC
CASSEEDRGLLNYGYTF
>-|TRBV5-1|-|TRBJ2-7
TGCGCCAGCAGCTCGGCGTCAGGGACCTACGAGCAGTACTTC
CASSSASGTYEQYF
>-|TRBV19|-|TRBJ1-3
TGTGCCAGTGTCGGGGTCCCTGGAAACACCATATATTTT
CASVGVPGNTIYF
>-|TRBV28|-|TRBJ1-6
TGTGCCAGCAGTTCACCCTCCTTCACACGCAGGCGTTCACCCCTCCACTTT
CASSSPSFTRRRSPLHF
>-|TRBV7-9|TRBD2|TRBJ2-5
TGTGCCAGCAGCTTCGGGGAACTAGCGGAGCAAGAGACCCAGTACTTC
CASSFGELAEQETQYF
>-|TRBV7-2|-|TRBJ1-5
TGTGCCAGCAGCTTAATTACAGTAAATCAGCCCCAGCATTTT
CASSLITVNQPQHF
>-|TRBV7-6|TRBD2|TRBJ2-5
TGTGCCAGCAGCTTAGACCTAGCGGGAGGCCTCCAAGAGACCCAGTACTTC
CASSLDLAGGLQETQYF
>-|TRBV28|-|TRBJ2-7
TGTGCCAGCAGTTTAGGGCAGGGGACAACCGAGCAGTACTTC
CASSLGQGTTEQYF
>-|TRBV5-1|-|TRBJ1-4
TGCGCCAGCAGCGTCGCTGAAGCTTTTAATGAAAAACTGTTTTTT
CASSVAEAFNEKLFF
>-|TRBV3-1/TRBV3-2|TRBD1|TRBJ1-1
TGTGCCAGCAGCTTCCGACAGGGGGAAGCTTTCTTT
CASSFRQGEAFF
>-|TRBV6-1|-|TRBJ1-1
TGTGCCAGCAGTGAGGTCTCGGGAATTGTGAACACTGAAGCTTTCTTT
CASSEVSGIVNTEAFF
>-|TRBV3-1/TRBV3-2|-|TRBJ1-2
TGTGCCAGCAGCCCAAGAAGCTTTGATGGCTATGGCTACACCTTC
CASSPRSFDGYGYTF
>-|TRBV5-1|TRBD1|TRBJ1-6
TGCGCCAGCTCCGGGACAGCTCAGGGTTCACCCCTCCACTTT
CASSGTAQGSPLHF
>-|TRBV4-2|TRBD2|TRBJ2-7
TGTGCCAGCAGCCCAGCGGGGGGGCAAGAATACGAGCAGTACTTC
CASSPAGGQEYEQYF
>-|TRBV30|TRBD1|TRBJ1-6
TGTGCCTGGAGAGAAACAACCACAGGGGTTAGTTCACCCCTCCACTTT
CAWRETTTGVSSPLHF
>medium-sized|TRBV28|TRBD1|TRBJ1-3
TGTGCCAGCAGTCCCCCGCCCGGTACATACGATCCATCGGGACAGAGGTCTGGAAACACCATATATTTT
CASSPPPGTYDPSGQRSGNTIYF
>-|TRBV7-6|TRBD1|TRBJ2-7
TGTGCCAGCAGCTCCGTAGATGGACAGGCCAACTCCTACGAGCAGTACTTC
CASSSVDGQANSYEQYF
>-|TRBV4-2|TRBD2|TRBJ2-1
TGTGCCAGCAGCCAAGGTGGCGGTGCGGGGGATGAGCAGTTCTTC
CASSQGGGAGDEQFF
>-|TRBV5-1|-|TRBJ1-1
TGCGCCAGCAGCCTCAGTATGCTGAACACTGAAGCTTTCTTT
CASSLSMLNTEAFF
>-|TRBV7-2|TRBD1|TRBJ1-2
TGTGCCAGCAGCTCGGGACAGGGCTATGGCTACACCTTC
CASSSGQGYGYTF
>-|TRBV3-1/TRBV3-2|TRBD1|TRBJ2-3
TGTGCCAGCAGCCGTGGACCCCCACAGGGGCCGCAGTATTTT
CASSRGPPQGPQYF
>-|TRBV9|TRBD2|TRBJ2-2
TGTGCCAGCAGCCCTCGGGCCGGGACTACAAACACCGGGGAGCTGTTTTTT
CASSPRAGTTNTGELFF
>-|TRBV19|-|TRBJ2-4
TGTGCCAGTAGTATTCGGAGGGGTGACATTCAGTACTTC
CASSIRRGDIQYF
>-|TRBV7-6|TRBD1|TRBJ1-2
TGTGCCAGCAGCACAACCTCGACAGGGGTGAGAGACTATGGCTACACCTTC
CASSTTSTGVRDYGYTF
>-|TRBV7-2|TRBD2|TRBJ2-3
TGTGCCAGCAGCTTCGGACTAGCAGCCGATACGCAGTATTTT
CASSFGLAADTQYF
>-|TRBV10-3|TRBD2|TRBJ2-2
TGTGCCATCATGAGCGGGAGCTGGGGCACCGGGGAGCTGTTTTTT
CAIMSGSWGTGELFF
>-|TRBV5-1|TRBD1|TRBJ2-7
TGCGCCAGCAGCCTAAATCAAAGACAGGGGCAGTACTTC
CASSLNQRQGQYF
>-|TRBV6-1|-|TRBJ2-1
TGTGCCAGCAGTGAAGATCGGGACTCTTACAATGAGCAGTTCTTC
CASSEDRDSYNEQFF
>-|TRBV10-3|TRBD1|TRBJ1-3
TGTGCCATCAGTGGGGACAGGGACTACTCTGGAAACACCATATATTTT
CAISGDRDYSGNTIYF
>-|TRBV5-6|TRBD2|TRBJ2-7
TGTGCCAGCAGCTACGACAAGACTAGCGGGAGATACTTC
CASSYDKTSGRYF
>once|TRBV21-1|-|TRBJ1-1
TGTGCCAGCAGCGAAAGGACAGGGGACCAAAGGCGGGGCACTGAAGCTTTCTTT
CASSERTGDQRRGTEAFF
>-|TRBV19|TRBD1|TRBJ2-5
TGTGCCAGTAGTCCGGGGACAGGGGTGCAAGAGACCCAGTACTTC
CASSPGTGVQETQYF
>-|TRBV24-1|TRBD2|TRBJ2-1
TGTGCCACCAGTGGTAGCGGGAGAGGGGGTGAGCAGTTCTTC
CATSGSGRGGEQFF
>once|TRBV2|-|TRBJ1-4
TGTGCCAGCAGTGAGGGAGGGGTGGGCTCTAATGAAAAACTGTTTTTT
CASSEGGVGSNEKLFF
>-|TRBV7-9|-|TRBJ1-1
TGTGCCAGCAGCTTGGGGGGAGAGGCTTTCTTT
CASSLGGEAFF
>-|TRBV7-9|-|TRBJ2-2
TGTGCCAGCAGCTTAGCGGGCCCGGGGAAGGCCGGGGAGCTGTTTTTT
CASSLAGPGKAGELFF
>-|TRBV7-2|-|TRBJ2-2
TGTGCCAGCAGCGGAGCTCCCACCGGGGAGCTGTTTTTT
CASSGAPTGELFF
>-|TRBV5-1|TRBD1|TRBJ2-7
TGCGCCAGCAGCTTACGACAGGGCTCCTACGAGCAGTACTTC
CASSLRQGSYEQYF
>-|TRBV9|-|TRBJ1-6
TGTGCCAGCAGCCAGGATGGGTGGGAGGGCGCCCTCCACTTT
CASSQDGWEGALHF
>-|TRBV28|-|TRBJ1-5
TGTGCCAGCAGTTTATCCGGGAAGACGGATCAGCCCCAGCATTTT
CASSLSGKTDQPQHF
>-|TRBV19|-|TRBJ2-1
TGTGCCAGTAGTATAGGGCTGTCGAATGAGCAGTTCTTC
CASSIGLSNEQFF
>-|TRBV4-1|TRBD2|TRBJ2-1
TGCGCCAGCAGCCTAGATTTAGCGGGGTCCTACAATGAGCAGTTCTTC
CASSLDLAGSYNEQFF
>-|TRBV6-8|-|TRBJ1-2
TGTGCCAGCAGTTACCGGGGAACCTATGGCTACACCTTC
CASSYRGTYGYTF
>-|TRBV3-1/TRBV3-2|TRBD2|TRBJ2-1
TGTGCCAGCAGCCAAGGAAGCGGGAGGCCTGAGCAGTTCTTC
CASSQGSGRPEQFF
>-|TRBV6-6|-|TRBJ1-4
TGTGCCAGCAGTTACTCCGCAGGGGCTAATGAAAAACTGTTTTTT
CASSYSAGANEKLFF
>-|TRBV10-3|TRBD1|TRBJ2-1
TGTGCCATCAGCCCCGGACAGGGGGGGGGAAATGAGCAGTTCTTC
CAISPGQGGGNEQFF